The 25 T cell receptor beta chains below come from one sample, sequenced in a study of PD-L1 blockade in urothelial cancer. Noted time point: pretreatment peripheral blood. Sequencing used immunoSEQ multiplex PCR; TCRdb keeps in-frame clones, though not all of them. Of 87,000 or so clones detected, roughly 84% appear once; the ten largest clones hold more than 2%. Source: PBMCs, taken around atezolizumab (anti-PD-L1) treatment. All receptors derive from a man aged 60 to 75 with urothelial cancer.

The V and J genes are TRBV5-1 and TRBJ2-1; 11 positions agree with TRBD1. From germline, CDR1 is SGHRS and CDR2 YFSETQ. Trimming removed 4 bases from V and 8 bases from J; junction bases left unmatched: 11. The CDR3 is made up of 16 amino acids. The DNA for the CDR3 is TGCGCCAGCAGCGGCTCCGGGACAGGGGGAATGGATGAGCAGTTCTTC. Protein sequence: CASSGSGTGGMDEQFF.

The CDR3 region is CASADGQGAHNEQFF. The CDR3, as DNA: TGTGCCAGCGCAGATGGGCAGGGGGCCCACAATGAGCAGTTCTTC. The J gene is TRBJ2-1, the V gene TRBV27; 8 bases line up with TRBD1. Germline CDR1 is MNHEY and CDR2 is SMNVEV (reference sequence). Trimming at V came to 8 bases and at J to 5 bases, leaving 11 bases not matched to a gene. This CDR3 contains 15 residues.

The CDR3 region has the DNA TGTGCCAGCAGCTTGGCGGGGACAGGTAATCAGCCCCAGCATTTT. Encoded protein: CASSLAGTGNQPQHF. V and J are TRBV5-4 and TRBJ1-5; 8 nucleotides align to TRBD1. V lost 0 bases, J lost 4 bases, and 3 bases stayed unmatched. The germline V gene has CDR1 SGHNT and CDR2 YYREEE (reference sequence). The CDR3 extends over 15 amino acids.

In DNA, the CDR3 is TGTGCCAGCAGTTACGGGCCTAATGAAAAACTGTTTTTT. As protein: CASSYGPNEKLFF. This chain connects TRBV6-5 to TRBJ1-4; D uncertain. Trimming took off 2 bases at V and 3 bases at J, with 4 bases between the two ends. Germline CDR1 MNHEY, CDR2 SVGAGI. The length of the CDR3 is 13 residues.

The chain couples TRBV6-4 to TRBJ2-1, with TRBD2 matching 8 bases. The CDR3 has 16 amino acids. The V and J ends lost 4 bases and 0 bases, in that order; junction bases with no gene match: 5. CDR1 and CDR2 from the germline V gene are MRHNA and SNTAGT. DNA for the CDR3: TGTGCCAGCAGTGCAGCGGGAGCGACCTCCTACAATGAGCAGTTCTTC. Its protein product is CASSAAGATSYNEQFF.

This clone was picked up a small number of times. This rearrangement joins TRBV10-3 to TRBJ2-7, with 13 nucleotides matching TRBD2. Per the germline V gene, CDR1 is ENHRY and CDR2 is SYGVKD. V trimming: 10 bases; J trimming: 3 bases; junction bases outside the gene matches: 9. The length of the CDR3 is 15 residues. CDR3 protein: CATERGTSGNYEQYF. In nucleotides, the CDR3 is TGTGCCACCGAGCGGGGGACTAGCGGGAACTACGAGCAGTACTTC.

The rearrangement joins TRBV5-5 to TRBJ2-3, with 7 bases fitting TRBD2. The length of the CDR3 is 14 residues. CDR1 and CDR2 (germline): SGHKS, YYEKEE (reference sequence). The trim removed 2 bases at V and 1 base at J, leaving 1 base unmatched. Here the CDR3 DNA reads TGTGCCAGCAGCTTCCTAGCGGGCACAGATACGCAGTATTTT. It codes for CASSFLAGTDTQYF.

The chain has TRBV5-1 and TRBJ1-5, with D perhaps TRBD1 (5 bases). V was trimmed by 1 base and J by 0 bases, leaving 11 bases between them. CDR1 is SGHRS and CDR2 is YFSETQ in the germline V gene. The CDR3 has 16 residues. The CDR3 here is CASSLMGGDSNQPQHF. The CDR3 region has the DNA TGCGCCAGCAGCTTGATGGGGGGGGATAGCAATCAGCCCCAGCATTTT.

This clone was observed a handful of times. This chain links TRBV18 with TRBJ1-6; 10 nucleotides agree with TRBD1. The CDR3 runs to 16 residues. Germline V gives CDR1 KGHSH, CDR2 LQKENI. V dropped 3 bases and J dropped 6; count of bases not matched to a gene: 5. The DNA of the CDR3 is TGTGCCAGCTCACCCCCGGGACAGGGGAGTAATTCACCCCTCCACTTT. Translating it yields CASSPPGQGSNSPLHF.

V usage is TRBV4-3 and J usage is TRBJ2-1; no clear D. The CDR3 is made up of 14 amino acids. The V end lost 0 bases, the J end lost 8 bases, and 11 bases lay between the germline ends. Germline V lookup: CDR1 LGHNA, CDR2 YSLEER. CDR3 region: CASSQELPEDEQFF. The CDR3 region has the DNA TGCGCCAGCAGCCAAGAGTTGCCTGAGGATGAGCAGTTCTTC.

V usage is TRBV30 and J usage is TRBJ2-1, with 12 bases fitting TRBD2. The J segment lost 6 bases and the V segment lost 5 bases, leaving 5 bases of the junction unmatched. The CDR3 is 14 residues long. CDR1 and CDR2 (germline): GTSNPN, SVGIG (reference sequence). CDR3 nucleotide sequence: TGTGCCTGGGACGGACTAGCGGGGCCCAATGAGCAGTTCTTC. Protein product: CAWDGLAGPNEQFF. The whole variable domain, remainder taken from reference TRBV30 and TRBJ2-1, is SQTIHQWPATLVQPVGSPLSLECTVEGTSNPNLYWYRQAAGRGLQLLFYSVGIGQISSEVPQNLSASRPQDRQFILSSKKLLLSDSGFYLCAWDGLAGPNEQFFGPGTRLTVL.

The chain couples TRBV27 to TRBJ1-6; TRBD1 matches at 7 bases. This CDR3 has 12 amino acids. Germline V gene data show CDR1 as MNHEY and CDR2 as SMNVEV (reference sequence). J lost 14 bases, V lost 6 bases, and 7 bases had no gene match. The CDR3 nucleotides are TGTGCCAGCAGGACAGGGCTCGGAACCCTCCACTTT. This encodes CASRTGLGTLHF.

This clone was seen only once. The genes are TRBV6-6 and TRBJ1-2; a weak D match, TRBD1 (5 bases). The V gene lost 6 bases and the J gene lost 8 bases, with 16 bases spanning the gap. Germline lookup yields CDR1 MNHNY and CDR2 SVGAGI (reference sequence). The CDR3 runs to 13 residues. DNA for the CDR3: TGTGCCAGCAGGGCTGGACATGGCGCGGGCTACACCTTC. Translating gives CASRAGHGAGYTF.

This chain links TRBV13 with TRBJ2-1; D is perhaps TRBD2 (6 bases). CDR3 size: 15 residues. Germline CDR1 and CDR2: PRHDT and FYEKMQ (reference sequence). V was trimmed by 4 bases and J by 1 base, leaving 11 bases between them. The CDR3 DNA sequence: TGTGCCAGCAGCTCCGGGGGTTTTTCCTACAATGAGCAGTTCTTC. Protein: CASSSGGFSYNEQFF.

The V call is TRBV23-1, the J call TRBJ2-3, with 8 positions matching TRBD1. TRBV23-1 is given ORF status, its function remaining uncertain. This CDR3 contains 14 residues. V was pared by 8 bases and J by 7 bases, with 11 bases of the junction left unmatched. The CDR3 DNA follows: TGCGCCAGCCGAGTCAGGACAGGGTACTATACGCAGTATTTT. Translated, it gives CASRVRTGYYTQYF.

This rearrangement joins TRBV28 to TRBJ2-7, with D unclear. The CDR3 sequence is 11 residues long. Germline CDR1 reads MDHEN; CDR2 reads SYDVKM. Trimming left V 6 bases short and J 6 bases short, with 9 bases between. The CDR3 loop is CASSQKSEQYF. The CDR3 region has the DNA TGTGCCAGCAGCCAGAAGTCCGAGCAGTACTTC.

This clone came up once. The V gene is TRBV19, the J gene TRBJ1-4; D gene unclear. Trimming pared 7 bases from V and 0 bases from J, leaving 15 bases between. Germline assignment: CDR1 LNHDA and CDR2 SQIVND (reference sequence). The CDR3 is made up of 16 amino acids. The DNA of the CDR3 is TGTGCCAGTAAATTGGGCAGCACGCCAACTAATGAAAAACTGTTTTTT. The encoded protein is CASKLGSTPTNEKLFF.

V usage is TRBV7-9 and J usage is TRBJ2-3, with 8 bases that match TRBD2. The CDR3 length is 15 residues. The V segment lost 4 bases and the J segment 1 base; nucleotides outside the gene matches: 4. Germline V gene data show CDR1 as SEHNR and CDR2 as FQNEAQ (reference sequence). The CDR3 nucleotides are TGTGCCAGCAGCTCAAGCGGGGGCCGCACAGATACGCAGTATTTT. This translates into CASSSSGGRTDTQYF.

The rearrangement links TRBV28 to TRBJ1-2, with 9 bases aligning to TRBD1. The J segment lost 1 base and the V segment lost 8 bases, leaving 8 bases of the junction unmatched. The CDR3 contains 15 residues. Germline V gives CDR1 MDHEN, CDR2 SYDVKM. The CDR3 sequence: CASVTGGGSNYGYTF. The CDR3, as DNA: TGTGCCAGCGTAACAGGGGGCGGGAGTAACTATGGCTACACCTTC.

The CDR3 DNA reads as TGCGCCAGCAGCTTGGGGACTAGCGGACTTACTAGCACAGATACGCAGTATTTT. Its protein is CASSLGTSGLTSTDTQYF. This chain connects TRBV5-1 to TRBJ2-3, with 10 positions matching TRBD2. The V segment lost 0 bases and the J segment 0 bases; nucleotides outside the gene matches: 7. Germline V gene data show CDR1 as SGHRS and CDR2 as YFSETQ. CDR3 length: 18 residues.

The chain combines TRBV9 with TRBJ2-5; D might be TRBD2 (7 bases). This CDR3 comprises 15 residues. The V gene lost 2 bases and the J gene lost 5 bases, with 16 bases spanning the gap. CDR1 SGDLS and CDR2 YYNGEE come from the germline V gene. CDR3 nucleotide sequence: TGTGCCAGCAGCGTTAGCGAGGGGGGGTGGGAGACCCAGTACTTC. The encoded protein is CASSVSEGGWETQYF.

The V and J genes are TRBV6-8 and TRBJ2-7; D remains unclear. CDR1 and CDR2 (germline): MNHGY, SAAAGT. This CDR3 contains 11 residues. With 10 bases removed from V and 6 bases from J, the gap between germline ends came to 13 bases. The CDR3: CATARRCEQYF. The CDR3 DNA reads as TGTGCCACCGCGCGTCGTTGCGAGCAGTACTTC.

This clone was detected a few times. This chain connects TRBV7-9 to TRBJ2-7, with D hard to call. The CDR3 loop spans 15 amino acids. CDR1 is SEHNR and CDR2 is FQNEAQ in the germline V gene (reference sequence). The ends were cut back, 6 bases at V and 0 bases at J, with 15 bases in the middle. This chain's CDR3 is CASSKAGVSSYEQYF. DNA of the CDR3: TGTGCCAGCAGTAAAGCCGGTGTCTCCTCCTACGAGCAGTACTTC.

The chain combines TRBV7-2 with TRBJ2-1, with 8 bases matching TRBD2. The CDR3 loop spans 15 amino acids. The junction had 8 bases not matched to a gene; V was cut back by 2 bases and J by 8 bases. In germline, CDR1 is SGHTA, CDR2 FQGNSA. The CDR3 protein is CASSLLAGGGYEQFF. CDR3 bases: TGTGCCAGCAGCTTATTGGCGGGAGGTGGCTATGAGCAGTTCTTC.

V is TRBV4-1 and J is TRBJ2-7; 8 bases line up with TRBD2. The CDR3 covers 14 residues. V lost 4 bases, J lost 3 bases, and 5 bases stayed unmatched. CDR1 is MGHRA, CDR2 YSYEKL, per germline. CDR3 nucleotide sequence: TGCGCCAGCAGCCTCAGGACTAGCAGCTACGAGCAGTACTTC. Residues: CASSLRTSSYEQYF.